This entry describes one T cell receptor (beta chain). Its antigen target is currently unknown. No much larger clone exists at a distance of one base, and base qualities are not known. The germline V gene gives CDR1 as MNHEY and CDR2 as SVGAGI. Inclusive of the bounding cysteine and phenylalanine, the CDR3 is 15 residues long. The retained sequence is limited to the CDR3, 45 bases, with the frame set at the first base. A distance of 13 bases separates the germline ends of V and J, which lose 0 bases and 4 bases respectively. This sample is drawn from a study of response to subunit inactivated influenza vaccine (dated by TCRdb to the late 2010s). Concerning the study at large: Deep quantitative profiling of the T cell receptor repertoire was used in the study to follow responses to a trivalent subunit inactivated influenza vaccine.

Libraries came from RT-PCR. Instrument used: Illumina HiSeq 2500. TCRdb took the public reads, trimmed them with fastp at Q25, ran MiXCR for clone calling and kept in-frame beta chains. For every CDR3 protein sequence, its rows merge into one entry that carries the most common genes and DNA. The sample contains fewer than 800,000 distinct CDR3 sequences, 15% to 19% of them found a single time. Of the sample, more than 9% is held by the ten largest clones. The investigation overall reported the following: The authors suggested that each seasonal influenza vaccination may recruit only a limited number of new T cells.

Here the sequenced sample was PBMCs from blood, taken 12 days after vaccination. This clonotype was sampled from a man aged 45-60 years who received an inactivated influenza vaccine. Donor details come from another sample of the same person, matched by shared clones. This chain is built from TRBV6-5 and TRBJ2-7; perhaps TRBD2 is the D gene, with 6 bases matching. In nucleotide form, the sequence is TGTGCCAGCAGTTACTCGATCGGGCGGGGTTACGAGCAGTACTTC. It codes for CASSYSIGRGYEQYF.